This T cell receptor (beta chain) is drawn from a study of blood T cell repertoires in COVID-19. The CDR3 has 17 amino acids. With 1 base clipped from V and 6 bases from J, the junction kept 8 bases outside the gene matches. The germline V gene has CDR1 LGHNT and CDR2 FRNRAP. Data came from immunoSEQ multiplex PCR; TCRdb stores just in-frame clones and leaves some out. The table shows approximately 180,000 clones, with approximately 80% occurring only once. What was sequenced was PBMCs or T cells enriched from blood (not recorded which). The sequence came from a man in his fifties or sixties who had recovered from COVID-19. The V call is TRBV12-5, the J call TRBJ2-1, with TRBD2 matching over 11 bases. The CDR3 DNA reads TGTGCTAGTGGTTTGGGCCTGACTAGCGGGGCGAGCAATGAGCAGTTCTTC. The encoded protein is CASGLGLTSGASNEQFF.